These T cell receptor beta chains were read from a single sample in a study of beta chain features in type 1 diabetes. TCRdb keeps only in-frame clones here, not all; method: immunoSEQ multiplex PCR. Of over 120,000 clones in the sample, nearly 9.5% are singletons; the top ten hold about 0.61%. Material: central memory CD4+ T cells from blood. All receptors come from a man aged 18 to 30 in good health. The CDR3 runs from the conserved cysteine through the conserved F or W. D genes are given only for firm matches. The listing skips clone size in some rows; elsewhere it reads once, few, many or a size class.

J gene	clone size	D gene	V gene	CDR3 protein	CDR3 DNA
TRBJ2-2	few	.	TRBV6-1	CASSPGTYTGELFF	TGTGCCAGCAGTCCCGGGACATACACCGGGGAGCTGTTTTTT
TRBJ2-7	few	.	TRBV4-2	CASSQGGSSSYEQYF	TGTGCCAGCAGCCAAGGCGGCTCCAGCTCCTACGAGCAGTACTTC
TRBJ2-1	few	TRBD2	TRBV4-2	CASSLPSAGVEQFF	TGTGCCAGCAGCCTGCCATCGGCGGGGGTTGAGCAGTTCTTC
TRBJ2-5	many	TRBD2	TRBV10-3	CAISGAGADVSSQYF	TGTGCCATCAGTGGAGCGGGGGCTGATGTTTCATCCCAGTACTTC
TRBJ1-1	few	.	TRBV11-2	CASSLRELGAFF	TGTGCCAGCAGCTTAAGGGAGCTAGGAGCTTTCTTT
TRBJ2-3	few	.	TRBV7-2	CASSLRSGTDTQYF	TGTGCCAGCAGCTTAAGGTCAGGAACTGATACGCAGTATTTT
TRBJ1-5	few	TRBD1	TRBV7-2	CASSIDRVRPQHF	TGTGCCAGCAGCATCGACAGGGTTCGGCCCCAGCATTTT
TRBJ2-3	.	TRBD2	TRBV5-1	CASSGSARGSTDTQYF	TGCGCCAGCAGCGGATCGGCGCGGGGGAGCACAGATACGCAGTATTTT
TRBJ2-7	few	TRBD1	TRBV6-5	CASSAGQGLYEQYF	TGTGCCAGCAGTGCGGGACAGGGTCTTTACGAGCAGTACTTC
TRBJ2-3	many	.	TRBV5-6	CASSLISFDTQYF	TGTGCCAGCAGCTTGATCAGTTTTGATACGCAGTATTTT
TRBJ2-5	.	TRBD2	TRBV29-1	CSVELLAGDQETQYF	TGCAGCGTTGAGTTGCTAGCGGGGGACCAAGAGACCCAGTACTTC
TRBJ1-3	few	.	TRBV30	CAWSVGAGNTIYF	TGTGCCTGGAGTGTAGGAGCAGGAAACACCATATATTTT
TRBJ2-4	few	.	TRBV5-1	CASSLVGGSKNIQYF	TGCGCCAGCAGCTTGGTAGGAGGTTCCAAAAACATTCAGTACTTC
TRBJ1-1	few	.	TRBV5-1	CASRAQVNTEAFF	TGCGCCAGCAGGGCGCAGGTGAACACTGAAGCTTTCTTT
TRBJ2-1	few	TRBD1	TRBV6-1	CASRDRGYNEQFF	TGTGCCAGCAGAGACAGGGGCTACAATGAGCAGTTCTTC
TRBJ2-5	.	TRBD1	TRBV30	CAWSETGGGETQYF	TGTGCCTGGAGTGAAACAGGGGGAGGTGAGACCCAGTACTTC
TRBJ2-1	few	TRBD2	TRBV6-5	CASSYSNSGGANEQFF	TGTGCCAGCAGTTACTCGAATAGCGGGGGGGCCAATGAGCAGTTCTTC
TRBJ2-7	many	.	TRBV18	CASSPPSSGEQYF	TGTGCCAGCTCACCACCATCTTCGGGGGAGCAGTACTTC
TRBJ2-7	.	TRBD1	TRBV28	CAIRQGAGEQYF	TGTGCCATTAGACAGGGGGCTGGCGAGCAGTACTTC
TRBJ2-7	many	.	TRBV18	CASSPEASSYEQYF	TGTGCCAGCTCACCAGAGGCAAGCTCCTACGAGCAGTACTTC